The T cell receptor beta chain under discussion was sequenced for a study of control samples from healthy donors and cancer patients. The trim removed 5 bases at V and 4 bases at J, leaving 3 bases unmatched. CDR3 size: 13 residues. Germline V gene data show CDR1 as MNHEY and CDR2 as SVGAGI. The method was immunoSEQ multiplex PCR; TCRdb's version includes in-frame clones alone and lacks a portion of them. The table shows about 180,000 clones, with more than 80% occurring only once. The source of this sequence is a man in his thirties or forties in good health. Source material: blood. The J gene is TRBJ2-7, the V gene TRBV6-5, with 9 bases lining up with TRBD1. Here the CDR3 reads CASSRDRVYEQYF. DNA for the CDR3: TGTGCCAGCAGTAGGGACAGGGTTTACGAGCAGTACTTC.